Listed below are T cell receptor beta chains from one sample, sequenced in a study of early T cells in non-severe SARS-CoV-2 infection. TCRdb independently ran MiXCR on the 5' RACE reads; one entry per CDR3 protein. The table lists approximately 76,000 distinct CDR3 sequences, roughly an eighth of them singletons. The sample comprised whole blood. These receptors were obtained from an adult who was a healthcare worker with PCR-confirmed SARS-CoV-2 infection or an uninfected control (not recorded which). The CDR3 runs from the conserved cysteine through the conserved F or W. A D gene is named only where the DNA matches it firmly. Some rows mark clone size as missing; the rest say once, few, many or name a class of expanded clone.

size	V	D	J	DNA	CDR3
many	TRBV5-1	.	TRBJ2-7	TGCGCCAGCAGCTTGGCCCTCGATTGGGAGCAGTACTTC	CASSLALDWEQYF
.	TRBV10-3	.	TRBJ2-7	TGTGCCATCAGTGGGGGCGACTCCTACGAGCAGTACTTC	CAISGGDSYEQYF
many	TRBV28	TRBD1	TRBJ1-1	TGTGCCAGCACCATAGGACAGGGAGAGAACACTGAAGCTTTCTTT	CASTIGQGENTEAFF
many	TRBV10-3	.	TRBJ2-7	TGTGCCATCAGTCCAGTGAAGGGGGCGGGGGAGCAGTACTTC	CAISPVKGAGEQYF
few	TRBV28	.	TRBJ2-7	TGTGCCAGCAGTCCCCCGGGGGCGCAGAGCTACGAGCAGTACTTC	CASSPPGAQSYEQYF
.	TRBV9	TRBD2	TRBJ2-3	TGTGCCAGCAGCTTCCTAGCGGGAGATACGCAGTATTTT	CASSFLAGDTQYF
.	TRBV9	.	TRBJ2-3	TGTGCCAGCAGCCATCGAGTCAGCACAGATACGCAGTATTTT	CASSHRVSTDTQYF
.	TRBV28	TRBD2	TRBJ2-7	TGTGCCAGCAGGATAAGCTTTGCAGGGAGGGCCGAGCAGTACTTC	CASRISFAGRAEQYF
many	TRBV6-1	TRBD1	TRBJ1-1	TGCGCCAGCAGTGGGGAGACAGGGGGAGGAACTGAAGCTTTCTTT	CASSGETGGGTEAFF
many	TRBV12-3/TRBV12-4	TRBD1	TRBJ2-2	TGTGCCAGCAGTTTGGTTACAGGGGTCTCCGGGGAGCTGTTTTTT	CASSLVTGVSGELFF
many	TRBV6-4	TRBD2	TRBJ2-1	TGTGCCAGCAGTCCTAGCGGGGAGTACAATGAGCAGTTCTTC	CASSPSGEYNEQFF
.	TRBV7-2	TRBD1	TRBJ2-5	TGTGCCACCGCGGACAGGGGAAAGACCCAGTACTTC	CATADRGKTQYF
many	TRBV27	TRBD2	TRBJ2-5	TGTGCCAGCAGAGCTAGCGGGTACCAAGAGACCCAGTACTTC	CASRASGYQETQYF
many	TRBV20-1	.	TRBJ2-5	TGCAGTGCTAATCTGGACAGCCAAGAGACCCAGTACTTC	CSANLDSQETQYF
.	TRBV10-3	TRBD2	TRBJ2-5	TGTGCCATCAGCCAAACTAGCGGGAGTATCCCAGAGACCCAGTACTTC	CAISQTSGSIPETQYF
.	TRBV21-1	.	TRBJ2-5	TGTGCCAGCAGCATTAGGGTCCGGAGGGCCGAGACCCAGTACTTC	CASSIRVRRAETQYF
few	TRBV27	TRBD2	TRBJ2-7	TGTGCCAGCAGTTATTTAGCGGGAGTAGGGTACGAGCAGTACTTC	CASSYLAGVGYEQYF
.	TRBV29-1	.	TRBJ2-3	TGCAGCGCTGGGATGAGGGGCAGCACAGATACGCAGTATTTT	CSAGMRGSTDTQYF
many	TRBV9	TRBD1	TRBJ2-5	TGTGCCAGCAGCGTGGAAGAACAGGGGGCGCTTTATGGGACCCAGTACTTC	CASSVEEQGALYGTQYF